Sequencing of this TCR beta chain was carried out in a study of T cell responses to AZD1222 COVID-19 vaccine. Germline CDR1 is MNHEY and CDR2 is SVGEGT. The CDR3 spans 15 residues. V lost 5 bases and J 8 bases, leaving 18 bases between the germline ends. Whole-study findings and limits: At 160-218 and 743-854, vaccine-associated CD4 TCRs were dominant, and they spanned spike. Spike-specific TCR breadth and depth were elevated following two AZD1222 doses. Most donors were white British, females outnumbered males, and clonal diversity was possibly underestimated.

On this clone itself: The antigen is not known.

The assay was immunoSEQ multiplex PCR, and TCRdb's table has in-frame clones only and misses some. The table shows roughly 78,000 clones, with about 84% occurring only once. Specimen: peripheral blood, collected on day 0 of AZD1222 vaccination. The rearrangement joins TRBV6-2 or TRBV6-3 to TRBJ1-4; tentatively, D is TRBD1 (5 bases). The receptor was isolated from an adult in good health. The CDR3 sequence is CASSRTTEGSEKLFF. The CDR3 DNA is TGTGCCAGCAGTAGAACGACCGAGGGGTCCGAAAAACTGTTTTTT.